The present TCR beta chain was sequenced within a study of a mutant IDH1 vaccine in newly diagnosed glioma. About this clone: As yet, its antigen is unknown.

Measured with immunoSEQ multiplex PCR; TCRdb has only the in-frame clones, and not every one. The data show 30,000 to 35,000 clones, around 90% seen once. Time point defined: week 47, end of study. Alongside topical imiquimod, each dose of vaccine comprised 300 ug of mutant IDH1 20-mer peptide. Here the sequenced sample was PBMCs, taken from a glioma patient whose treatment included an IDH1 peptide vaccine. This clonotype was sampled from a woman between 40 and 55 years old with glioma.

The CDR3 DNA sequence: TGCAGCGTTGTAGACTGGGGTCCATGGAACACTGAAGCTTTCTTT. Amino acid sequence: CSVVDWGPWNTEAFF. The chain combines TRBV29-1 with TRBJ1-1, with D unresolved. Germline V CDR1 and CDR2: SQVTM, ANQGSEA. Trimming removed 4 bases from V and 1 base from J, with 16 bases in between. The CDR3 runs to 15 residues.